This entry is about one T cell receptor beta chain. Its specificity is not known. The germline V gene has CDR1 SNHLY and CDR2 FYNNEI. The CDR3 totals 14 residues. V lost 4 bases and J lost 11, with 20 bases in between. The data originate from a study of OX40 agonist ivuxolimab in advanced cancers. Findings and caveats of the study: Fewer expanded clones were found on average in CD4+ than in CD8+ T cells. With doses of 0.1 to 3.0 mg/kg, CD4+ and CD8+ blood T cells had undergone clonal expansion by week 6.

The repertoire was sequenced with immunoSEQ multiplex PCR; TCRdb's copy has only in-frame clones and lacks some. The sample has about 34,000 clones, around 80% seen once. This receptor was obtained from an adult with an advanced solid tumor such as melanoma, head and neck, liver or kidney cancer. The chain uses TRBV2 and TRBJ1-2, with a possible D match to TRBD1 (5 bases). Sequences were derived from CD4+ or CD8+ T cells sorted from blood, sampled in a trial of the OX40 agonist ivuxolimab. CDR3 loop: CASSGRWDLLSYTF. CDR3 nucleotide sequence: TGTGCCAGCAGTGGAAGATGGGACTTACTATCTTACACCTTC.